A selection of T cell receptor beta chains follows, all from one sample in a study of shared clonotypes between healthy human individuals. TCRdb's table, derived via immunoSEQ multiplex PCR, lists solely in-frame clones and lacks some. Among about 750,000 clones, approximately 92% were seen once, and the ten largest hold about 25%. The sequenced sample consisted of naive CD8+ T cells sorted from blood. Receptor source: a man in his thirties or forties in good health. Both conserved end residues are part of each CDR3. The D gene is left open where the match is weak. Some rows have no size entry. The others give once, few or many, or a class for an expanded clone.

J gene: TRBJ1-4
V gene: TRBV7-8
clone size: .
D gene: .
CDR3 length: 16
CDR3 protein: CASSQGRVATNEKLFF
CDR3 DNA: TGTGCCAGCAGTCAGGGTAGGGTGGCAACTAATGAAAAACTGTTTTTT

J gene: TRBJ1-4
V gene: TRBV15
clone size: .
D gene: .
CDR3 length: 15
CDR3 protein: CATSRDGGSNEKLFF
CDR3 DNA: TGTGCCACCAGCAGAGATGGGGGGTCTAATGAAAAACTGTTTTTT

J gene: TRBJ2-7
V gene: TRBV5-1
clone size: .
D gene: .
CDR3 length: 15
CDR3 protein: CASSLVGTQAYEQYF
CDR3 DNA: TGCGCCAGCAGCTTGGTTGGGACACAAGCCTACGAGCAGTACTTC

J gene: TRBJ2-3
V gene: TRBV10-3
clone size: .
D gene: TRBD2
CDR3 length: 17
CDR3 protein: CAISESTSGRGTDTQYF
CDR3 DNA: TGTGCCATCAGTGAGTCGACTAGCGGGAGAGGAACAGATACGCAGTATTTT

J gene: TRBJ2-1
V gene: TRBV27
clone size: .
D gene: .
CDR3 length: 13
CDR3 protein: CASSSGGVMEQFF
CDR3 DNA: TGTGCCAGCAGCTCCGGAGGGGTAATGGAGCAGTTCTTC

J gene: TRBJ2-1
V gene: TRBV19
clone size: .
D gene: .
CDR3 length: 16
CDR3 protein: CASSIMGGGQYNEQFF
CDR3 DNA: TGTGCCAGTAGTATCATGGGGGGTGGTCAATACAATGAGCAGTTCTTC

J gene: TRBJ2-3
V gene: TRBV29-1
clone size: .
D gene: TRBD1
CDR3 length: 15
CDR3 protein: CSSALTGGKGDTQYF
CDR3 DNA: TGCAGCTCCGCCCTCACAGGGGGCAAGGGAGATACGCAGTATTTT

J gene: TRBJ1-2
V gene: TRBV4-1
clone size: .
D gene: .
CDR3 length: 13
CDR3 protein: CASSQDPSYGYTF
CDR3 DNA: TGCGCCAGCAGCCAAGATCCGTCGTATGGCTACACCTTC

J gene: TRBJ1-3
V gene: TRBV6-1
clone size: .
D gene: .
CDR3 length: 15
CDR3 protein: CASRDWQGYGNTIYF
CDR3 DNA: TGTGCCAGCAGGGACTGGCAGGGTTACGGAAACACCATATATTTT

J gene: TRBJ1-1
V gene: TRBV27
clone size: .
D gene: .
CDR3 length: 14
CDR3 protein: CASSLWGSNTEAFF
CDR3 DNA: TGTGCCAGCAGTTTATGGGGGTCGAACACTGAAGCTTTCTTT

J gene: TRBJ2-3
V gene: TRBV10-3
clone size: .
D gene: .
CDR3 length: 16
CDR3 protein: CAISESMTRSTDTQYF
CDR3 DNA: TGTGCCATCAGTGAGTCGATGACCAGGAGCACAGATACGCAGTATTTT

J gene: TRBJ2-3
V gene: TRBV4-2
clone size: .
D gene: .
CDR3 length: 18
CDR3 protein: CASSQGSRRGGSTDTQYF
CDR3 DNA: TGTGCCAGCAGCCAAGGAAGCAGGAGGGGGGGCAGCACAGATACGCAGTATTTT

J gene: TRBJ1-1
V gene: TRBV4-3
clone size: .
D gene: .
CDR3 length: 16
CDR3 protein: CASSNSPGTVNTEAFF
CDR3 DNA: TGCGCCAGCAGCAATTCTCCGGGGACGGTGAACACTGAAGCTTTCTTT

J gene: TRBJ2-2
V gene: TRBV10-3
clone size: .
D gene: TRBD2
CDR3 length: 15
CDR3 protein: CAISDAGGVNGELFF
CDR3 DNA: TGTGCCATCAGTGACGCGGGAGGGGTTAACGGGGAGCTGTTTTTT

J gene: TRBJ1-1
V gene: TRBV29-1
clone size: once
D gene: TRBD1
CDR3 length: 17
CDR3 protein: CSGGQGRASKENTEAFF
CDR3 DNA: TGCAGCGGGGGACAGGGGCGAGCTTCTAAGGAAAACACTGAAGCTTTCTTT

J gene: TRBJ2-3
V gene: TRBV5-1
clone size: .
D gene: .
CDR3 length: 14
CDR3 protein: CASSLLGRTDTQYF
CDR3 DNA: TGCGCCAGCAGCTTGCTAGGCAGAACAGATACGCAGTATTTT

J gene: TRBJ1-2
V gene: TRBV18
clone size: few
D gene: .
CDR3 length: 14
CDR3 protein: CASSPPPLQGGYTF
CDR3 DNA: TGTGCCAGCTCACCACCCCCCCTCCAAGGCGGCTACACCTTC

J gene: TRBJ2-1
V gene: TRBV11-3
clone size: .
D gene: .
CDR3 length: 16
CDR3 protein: CASSSQGLAAFNEQFF
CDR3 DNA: TGTGCCAGCAGCTCGCAGGGGCTAGCGGCGTTCAATGAGCAGTTCTTC

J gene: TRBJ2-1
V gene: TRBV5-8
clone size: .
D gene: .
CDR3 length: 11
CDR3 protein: CASSTSMVQFF
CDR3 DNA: TGTGCCAGCAGCACCTCTATGGTTCAGTTCTTC

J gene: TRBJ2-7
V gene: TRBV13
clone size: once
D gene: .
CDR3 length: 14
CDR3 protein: CASSFRDSYLEQYF
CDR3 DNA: TGTGCCAGCAGCTTCCGGGACTCGTATTTAGAGCAGTACTTC

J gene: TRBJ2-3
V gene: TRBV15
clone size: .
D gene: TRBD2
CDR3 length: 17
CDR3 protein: CATSPASAGGFTDTQYF
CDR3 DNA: TGTGCCACCAGCCCTGCCAGCGCGGGAGGCTTCACAGATACGCAGTATTTT

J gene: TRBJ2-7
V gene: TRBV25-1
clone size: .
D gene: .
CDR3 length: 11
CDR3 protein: CASSAYYEQYF
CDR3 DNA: TGTGCCAGCAGCGCCTACTACGAGCAGTACTTC

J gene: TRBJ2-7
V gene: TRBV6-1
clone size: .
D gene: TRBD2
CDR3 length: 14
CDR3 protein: CASLGGEEGYEQYF
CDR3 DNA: TGTGCCAGCCTGGGGGGGGAGGAGGGCTACGAGCAGTACTTC

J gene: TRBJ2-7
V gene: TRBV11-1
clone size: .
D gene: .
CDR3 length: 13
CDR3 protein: CASSHPDSYEQYF
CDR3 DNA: TGTGCCAGCAGCCACCCCGACTCTTACGAGCAGTACTTC

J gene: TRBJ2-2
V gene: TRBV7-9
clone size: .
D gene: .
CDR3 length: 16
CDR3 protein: CASSSPGGAFTGELFF
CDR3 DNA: TGTGCCAGCAGCTCTCCAGGGGGGGCTTTCACCGGGGAGCTGTTTTTT

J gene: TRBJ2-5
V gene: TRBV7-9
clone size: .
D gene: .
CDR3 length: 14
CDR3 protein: CASRDLRGSETQYF
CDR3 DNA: TGTGCCAGCAGAGATCTCCGGGGATCGGAGACCCAGTACTTC

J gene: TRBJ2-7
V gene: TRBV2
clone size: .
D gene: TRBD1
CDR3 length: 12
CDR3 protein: CAVRTGSYEQYF
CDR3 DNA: TGTGCCGTCCGGACAGGGAGCTACGAGCAGTACTTC

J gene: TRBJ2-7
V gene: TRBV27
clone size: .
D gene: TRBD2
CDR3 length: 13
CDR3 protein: CASRSAGAYEQYF
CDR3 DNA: TGTGCCAGTCGATCAGCGGGGGCCTACGAGCAGTACTTC

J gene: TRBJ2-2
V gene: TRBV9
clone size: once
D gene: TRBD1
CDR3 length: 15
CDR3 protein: CASSTGTGGYGELFF
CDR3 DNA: TGTGCCAGCAGCACCGGGACAGGGGGCTACGGGGAGCTGTTTTTT

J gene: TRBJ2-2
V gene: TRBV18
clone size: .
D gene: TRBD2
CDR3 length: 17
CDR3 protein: CASSPPMREPDTGELFF
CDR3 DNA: TGTGCCAGCTCACCACCGATGCGGGAGCCTGACACCGGGGAGCTGTTTTTT

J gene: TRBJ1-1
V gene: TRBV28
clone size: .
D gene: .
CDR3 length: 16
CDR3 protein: CASSPTTDRRDTEAFF
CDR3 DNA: TGTGCCAGCAGTCCGACGACGGACCGGCGGGACACTGAAGCTTTCTTT

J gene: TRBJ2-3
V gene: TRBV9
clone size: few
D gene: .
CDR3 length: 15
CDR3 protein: CASSAWDRTTDTQYF
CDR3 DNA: TGTGCCAGCAGCGCATGGGACCGGACCACAGATACGCAGTATTTT

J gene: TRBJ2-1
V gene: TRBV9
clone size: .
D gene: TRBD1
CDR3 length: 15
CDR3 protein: CASSGDSSSYNEQFF
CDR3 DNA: TGTGCCAGCAGCGGGGACAGCAGCTCCTACAATGAGCAGTTCTTC

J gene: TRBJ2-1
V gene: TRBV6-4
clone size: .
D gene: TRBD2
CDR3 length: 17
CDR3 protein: CASSGTSGRNSYNEQFF
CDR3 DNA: TGTGCCAGCAGTGGGACTAGCGGGAGGAACTCCTACAATGAGCAGTTCTTC

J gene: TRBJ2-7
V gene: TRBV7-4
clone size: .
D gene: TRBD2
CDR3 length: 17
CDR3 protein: CASTDPGLAGILYEQYF
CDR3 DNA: TGTGCCAGCACCGACCCGGGACTAGCGGGAATACTCTACGAGCAGTACTTC

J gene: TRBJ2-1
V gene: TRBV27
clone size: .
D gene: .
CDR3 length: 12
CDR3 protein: CASSFLGNEQFF
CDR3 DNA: TGTGCCAGCAGTTTTTTAGGCAATGAGCAGTTCTTC

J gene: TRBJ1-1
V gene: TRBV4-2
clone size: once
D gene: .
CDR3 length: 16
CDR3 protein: CASSQLQGTKVTEAFF
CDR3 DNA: TGTGCCAGCAGCCAATTACAGGGAACTAAGGTCACTGAAGCTTTCTTT